This TCR beta chain was recorded in a study of T-cell memory formation after mild COVID-19. The CDR3 is made up of 15 amino acids. V lost 4 bases to trimming and J lost 3 bases, with 13 bases between them. Germline assignment: CDR1 MNHEY and CDR2 SVGEGT. In TCRdb, the 5' RACE reads were re-called with MiXCR into one record per CDR3 protein. The repertoire holds hundreds of thousands of distinct CDR3 sequences, with around 25% as singletons. The receptor was isolated from an adult woman who had mild COVID-19 (a few samples of this study predate the infection). Cell type and time point are not known. The V gene is TRBV6-2 or TRBV6-3, the J gene TRBJ2-4, with D possibly TRBD1 on 5 matching bases. The sequencing input was PBMCs or a T cell subset sorted from them (not recorded which). The CDR3 reads CASSFPGQGKNIQYF. The CDR3 coding sequence is TGTGCCAGCAGTTTCCCCGGACAAGGCAAAAACATTCAGTACTTC.